This T cell receptor beta chain was observed in a study of identical twins. Study-wide points: Invariant MAIT and iNKT cells are populations that could partly confound zero-insertion analyses.

Of note for this clonotype: Its antigen is unidentified.

The authors used template switching to add a universal primer site and gave cDNA unique molecular identifiers. TCRdb analysed the 5' RACE reads with MiXCR anew, one entry per CDR3 protein. The sample yields about 900,000 distinct CDR3 sequences, roughly an eighth seen once. These data also featured in a second study, about yellow fever vaccine responses in identical twins.

This receptor was identified in a woman aged 18-29 years in good health. The sample consisted of PBMCs.

The CDR3 loop reads CASSYLGQGSYNEQFF. The CDR3 region has the DNA TGTGCCAGCAGCTACCTCGGACAGGGGTCCTACAATGAGCAGTTCTTC. The chain is built from TRBV5-6 and TRBJ2-1; 9 bases map to TRBD1. This CDR3 contains 16 residues. V was clipped by 3 bases and J by 1 base; unmatched bases: 5. The V gene's germline CDR1 is SGHDT and CDR2 YYEEEE.